Described below is a single T cell receptor beta chain sequence and its context. These data originate in a study of blood T cell repertoires in COVID-19. As for the study in general: COVID-19 samples, acute and convalescent, were from the United States, Italy and Spain. Nucleic acid was either cDNA or gDNA, and it came from T cells, B-cell-depleted T cells, or PBMCs.

Authors' data handling: Reference gene primer amplification yielded estimated nucleated cell counts. Assay: immunoSEQ multiplex PCR; the TCRdb copy retains only in-frame clones and omits some. The V and J calls and clone size were taken over from that table, and D and trimming were inferred from the DNA. The sample contains 150,000 to 200,000 clones, 78% of which appear only once. Unmatched junction bases numbered 5, after V lost 5 bases and J lost 7 bases. CDR3 length: 14 residues. CDR1 and CDR2 from the germline V gene are SGHVS and FNYEAQ. The sample consisted of peripheral blood. This chain uses TRBV7-6 with TRBJ1-4; 9 bases are shared with TRBD1. This TCR was sampled from a woman of 80 years or more with acute or convalescent COVID-19. The CDR3 loop reads CASSLGTGSEKLFF. CDR3 nucleotide sequence: TGTGCCAGCAGCCTAGGGACAGGGTCTGAAAAACTGTTTTTT.